A selection of T cell receptor beta chains follows, all from one sample in a study of cytomegalovirus exposure and HLA in healthy donors. Method: immunoSEQ multiplex PCR; TCRdb's copy keeps in-frame clones and lacks some. The sample has some 130,000 clones; roughly 93% are singletons. Material for sequencing was PBMCs. The origin of the receptors is a man younger than 35 in good health and CMV-seropositive. The CDR3 runs from the conserved cysteine through the conserved F or W. Each record gives: V gene, J gene, clone size, D gene, CDR3 DNA, CDR3 protein. A D gene is named only where the DNA matches it firmly. Expanded clones get a size class; other rows say once, few or many, or leave the size out.

TRBV5-4,TRBJ2-1,.,TRBD2,TGTGCCAGCAGCCTGACTAGCGGGAGTTACAATGAGCAGTTCTTC,CASSLTSGSYNEQFF
TRBV6-5,TRBJ1-1,.,.,TGTGCCAGCGTCTCCAACACTGAAGCTTTCTTT,CASVSNTEAFF
TRBV5-1,TRBJ2-1,.,TRBD2,TGCGCCAGCAGCTTGGTAGCGGGAGGACGCGATGAGCAGTTCTTC,CASSLVAGGRDEQFF
TRBV7-2,TRBJ2-1,.,TRBD2,TGTGCCAGCAGCTTTCTCCCAGCGGGGGCCTCCTACAATGAGCAGTTCTTC,CASSFLPAGASYNEQFF
TRBV6-1,TRBJ1-2,many,.,TGTGCCAGCAGTGCGGGTATCCGCTATGGCTACACCTTC,CASSAGIRYGYTF
TRBV7-2,TRBJ2-7,.,TRBD2,TGTGCCAGCAGCCCGGGACTAGCGGGCCCTACCTACGAGCAGTACTTC,CASSPGLAGPTYEQYF
TRBV7-9,TRBJ2-7,once,TRBD1,TGTGCCAGCAGCCGGGACAGCGACTACGAGCAGTACTTC,CASSRDSDYEQYF
TRBV2,TRBJ1-1,.,TRBD1,TGTGCCGACCGGACAGGGGGCTTCTTTGAAGCTTTCTTT,CADRTGGFFEAFF
TRBV6-5,TRBJ2-7,.,TRBD1,TGTGCCAGCAGTTACCTAGAGGCAGGGGGCGAGCAGTACTTC,CASSYLEAGGEQYF
TRBV27,TRBJ2-2,.,.,TGTGCCAGCACGGGGAACGGGGAGCTGTTTTTT,CASTGNGELFF
TRBV2,TRBJ2-2,.,.,TGTGCCAGCACGTCCGTAGATTTCACCGGGGAGCTGTTTTTT,CASTSVDFTGELFF
TRBV2,TRBJ2-2,.,.,TGTGCCAGCAAAGGGGAAACGAACACCGGGGAGCTGTTTTTT,CASKGETNTGELFF
TRBV6-1,TRBJ1-1,.,.,TGTGCCAGCAGTGAAGCTGGCTACGGCGGCGGCACTGAAGCTTTCTTT,CASSEAGYGGGTEAFF
TRBV28,TRBJ2-7,few,.,TGTGCCACCCAACCTCCTCGACAGACCTACGAGCAGTACTTC,CATQPPRQTYEQYF